A selection of T cell receptor beta chains follows, all from one sample in a study of blood T cells in healthy people across ages. TCRdb fed the 5' RACE reads into MiXCR, producing one record per CDR3 protein. The sample includes about 900,000 distinct CDR3 sequences, approximately 59% of them seen just once. The specimen sequenced was blood. These receptors originate from a man aged 25-40 years in good health. Each CDR3 is given with its conserved first and last residue. A D gene is named only where the DNA matches it firmly. Size is omitted from some rows. Given values are once, few, many or a class for expanded clones.

TRBV10-3	-	TRBJ1-2	few	TGTGCCATCAGTGAGTCAGGGGATGGCTACACCTTC	CAISESGDGYTF
TRBV10-3	-	TRBJ2-7	few	TGTGCCATCAGTGCGGGAGGGGGCCGGTACGAGCAGTACTTC	CAISAGGGRYEQYF
TRBV20-1	-	TRBJ1-4	-	TGCAGTGCTCAAAGCGGGGTCGGTGATGAAAAACTGTTTTTT	CSAQSGVGDEKLFF
TRBV28	TRBD1	TRBJ2-4	-	TGTGCCAGCAGCCCTACCGGGACAGGCCCTAAGGAGCAGTACTTC	CASSPTGTGPKEQYF
TRBV7-9	-	TRBJ2-1	once	TGTGCCAGCAGCTCCGAGGGGCGGGCTCTCAATGAGCAGTTCTTC	CASSSEGRALNEQFF
TRBV5-1	TRBD1	TRBJ2-1	few	TGCGCCAGCAGCTTGGTTCGGACAGGGGTGGATGAGCAGTTCTTC	CASSLVRTGVDEQFF
TRBV18	TRBD2	TRBJ2-7	-	TGTGCCAGCTCACCCGAGATAGCGGGGCAATACGAGCAGTACTTC	CASSPEIAGQYEQYF
TRBV20-1	-	TRBJ2-6	many	TGCAGTGTTGATGCAGGGGACTCTGGGGCCAACGTCCTGACTTTC	CSVDAGDSGANVLTF
TRBV4-1	-	TRBJ2-7	-	TGCGCCAGCAGCCAAGGTATTCTAGGTCCAGGGAAAACGTACGAGCAGTACTTC	CASSQGILGPGKTYEQYF
TRBV2	TRBD1	TRBJ2-1	-	TGTGCCAGCACGACACCTTCCGGGACAGGGGGTGATGAGCAGTTCTTC	CASTTPSGTGGDEQFF
TRBV6-5	-	TRBJ2-6	-	TGTGCCAGCAGTTACTCGCTCGGGACGTCCGGGGCCAACGTCCTGACTTTC	CASSYSLGTSGANVLTF
TRBV6-6	-	TRBJ2-1	-	TGTGCCTTAAAAACCGGCTACAATGAGCAGTTCTTC	CALKTGYNEQFF
TRBV3-1	-	TRBJ2-4	-	TGTGCCAGCAGCCAAGGGACAGCCAAAAACATTCAGTACTTC	CASSQGTAKNIQYF
TRBV9	TRBD2	TRBJ2-1	-	TGTGCCAGCAGCTCTCAGACTAGCGGGGCTTACAATGAGCAGTTCTTC	CASSSQTSGAYNEQFF
TRBV6-5	-	TRBJ2-3	-	TGTGCCAGCAGCGCTCGGACAGCTCGGGGGGATACGCAGTATTTT	CASSARTARGDTQYF
TRBV7-2	-	TRBJ2-5	few	TGTGCCAGCAGCCGGGCCTTCCAAGAGACCCAGTACTTC	CASSRAFQETQYF
TRBV29-1	-	TRBJ2-1	few	TGCAGCGTTGAAGGCCCCACAGGGAATTATGAGCAGTTCTTC	CSVEGPTGNYEQFF
TRBV20-1	TRBD1	TRBJ2-3	-	TGCAGTGCTAGTGTCCCGGGACAGAGCACAGATACGCAGTATTTT	CSASVPGQSTDTQYF
TRBV29-1	TRBD2	TRBJ2-3	-	TGCAGCGTTCTCGGCGGGGGGGCGTCAGATACGCAGTATTTT	CSVLGGGASDTQYF
TRBV5-6	-	TRBJ1-6	-	TGTGCCAGCAGCTTGTTGACAGGTCTGAATTCACCCCTCCACTTT	CASSLLTGLNSPLHF
TRBV6-5	-	TRBJ2-1	-	TGTGCCAGCAGTTACCTTTCGGGGGAGTTCTTC	CASSYLSGEFF
TRBV13	-	TRBJ2-4	-	TGTGCCAGCAGCTTAGTGGGGGCGGGGGAGCAGTACTTC	CASSLVGAGEQYF
TRBV7-2	TRBD2	TRBJ2-1	-	TGTGCCAGCAGCATATTTAGCGGGGGGTCTTACAATGAGCAGTTCTTC	CASSIFSGGSYNEQFF
TRBV10-3	-	TRBJ2-3	once	TGTGCCATCACGACCAGGGCTGCAGATACGCAGTATTTT	CAITTRAADTQYF
TRBV7-2	TRBD1	TRBJ2-5	few	TGTGCCAGCACCCAGTCCGGACAGGGGGCAAGAGAGACCCAGTACTTC	CASTQSGQGARETQYF
TRBV5-1	-	TRBJ2-2	-	TGCGCCAGCAGCTTCGAGGCCCTCATGAACACCGGGGAGCTGTTTTTT	CASSFEALMNTGELFF
TRBV12-3/TRBV12-4	-	TRBJ1-2	few	TGTGCCAGCAGTTTTGCTTGGGAGAGACACTATGGCTACACCTTC	CASSFAWERHYGYTF
TRBV27	TRBD1	TRBJ2-5	-	TGTGCCAGCAGTTCACAGGGGGCGGTTCAAGAGACCCAGTACTTC	CASSSQGAVQETQYF
TRBV9	-	TRBJ2-1	-	TGTGCCAGCAGCGTTGCAGGGAAGGATGAGCAGTTCTTC	CASSVAGKDEQFF
TRBV20-1	-	TRBJ2-7	-	TGCAGTGCTAGAGGATCTCACTCCTACGAGCAGTACTTC	CSARGSHSYEQYF
TRBV6-6	TRBD2	TRBJ2-3	-	TGTGCCAGCAGTTACTCGCGGGGGGGCCCCACAGATACGCAGTATTTT	CASSYSRGGPTDTQYF
TRBV20-1	-	TRBJ2-1	once	TGCAGTGCTAGGGGTGGGAGAAATGAGCAGTTCTTC	CSARGGRNEQFF
TRBV7-8	-	TRBJ2-7	-	TGTGCCAGCAGCCGGTGGAGGGACATATCCTACGAGCAGTACTTC	CASSRWRDISYEQYF
TRBV6-5	-	TRBJ1-4	-	TGTGCCAGCAGTTACGCGGGCCTTGGGGAAAAACTGTTTTTT	CASSYAGLGEKLFF
TRBV4-2	-	TRBJ2-1	-	TGTGCCAGCAGCCCCCTCTCGAGCTCCTACAATGAGCAGTTCTTC	CASSPLSSSYNEQFF
TRBV9	-	TRBJ2-7	once	TGTGCCAGCAGCGTCGGTATAGCCAATACCTGCGAGCAGTACTTC	CASSVGIANTCEQYF
TRBV12-3/TRBV12-4	-	TRBJ2-7	-	TGTGCCAGCAGAGCCGACAGGACAGTCTACGAGCAGTACTTC	CASRADRTVYEQYF